A single sample is the source of the 22 T cell receptor beta chains below, sequenced in a study of cytomegalovirus exposure and HLA in healthy donors. Both 60 Vbeta primers and 13 Jbeta primers went into the PCR. The protocol was immunoSEQ multiplex PCR, while the TCRdb copy is restricted to in-frame clones and leaves out a portion. Among 90,000 to 130,000 clones listed, 79% were seen once. Sample: PBMCs. These receptors were collected from a woman aged 18-30 years in good health and CMV-seropositive.

The chain joins TRBV4-1 to TRBJ1-1, with D uncertain. Germline assignment: CDR1 MGHRA and CDR2 YSYEKL. CDR3 size: 12 residues. The V and J ends lost 1 base and 6 bases respectively, with 6 bases between them. CDR3 sequence reads: CASSQGAPEAFF. CDR3 coding DNA: TGCGCCAGCAGCCAAGGGGCCCCTGAAGCTTTCTTT.

The chain has TRBV5-1 and TRBJ2-5; the D gene is possibly TRBD2 (7 bases). CDR3 length equals 15 residues. CDR1 SGHRS and CDR2 YFSETQ come from the germline V gene. Trimming pared 3 bases from V and 5 bases from J, leaving 17 bases between. The CDR3 DNA follows: TGCGCCAGCAGCTATTCGTCGGGGGGCGGGGAGACCCAGTACTTC. This sequence encodes CASSYSSGGGETQYF.

The chain employs TRBV18 and TRBJ2-3; D is perhaps TRBD1 (6 bases). CDR3 size: 17 residues. V was trimmed by 2 bases and J by 7 bases, leaving 22 bases between them. Per germline, CDR1 KGHSH and CDR2 LQKENI. Here the CDR3 DNA reads TGTGCCAGCTCACCAAGCCAGTTTGGGCCAAGGGACAATACGCAGTATTTT. Translation: CASSPSQFGPRDNTQYF. The entire variable domain, with the rest obtained from reference TRBV18 and TRBJ2-3, is as follows: NAGVMQNPRHLVRRRGQEARLRCSPMKGHSHVYWYRQLPEEGLKFMVYLQKENIIDESGMPKERFSAEFPKEGPSILRIQQVVRGDSAAYFCASSPSQFGPRDNTQYFGPGTRLTVL.

CDR3 loop: CASSVPGQLNEKLFF. The CDR3 nucleotides read TGTGCCAGCAGTGTCCCGGGACAGCTCAATGAAAAACTGTTTTTT. The chain recombines TRBV25-1 with TRBJ1-4; 7 bases line up with TRBD1. The V and J ends lost 4 bases and 5 bases, in that order; junction bases with no gene match: 7. Per germline, CDR1 MGHDK and CDR2 SYGVNS. This CDR3 has 15 residues.

This chain uses TRBV7-6 with TRBJ2-7; 9 positions agree with TRBD1. The CDR3 is 15 residues long. The germline V gene has CDR1 SGHVS and CDR2 FNYEAQ. Losses at the gene ends were 5 bases for V and 2 bases for J; bases not matched to a gene: 7. In DNA form, the CDR3 reads TGTGCCAGCAGCGCCAGGACAGGGGCCACCTACGAGCAGTACTTC. Translating gives CASSARTGATYEQYF.

This sequence joins TRBV11-3 and TRBJ1-1, with 7 bases fitting TRBD1. CDR1 and CDR2 from the germline V gene are SGHNT and YENEEA. Trimming removed 7 bases from V and 6 bases from J; junction bases left unmatched: 8. The CDR3 is 13 amino acids. The CDR3: CASKRQGYSEAFF. In DNA form, the CDR3 reads TGTGCCAGCAAAAGACAGGGTTACTCTGAAGCTTTCTTT. The whole variable domain, remainder taken from reference TRBV11-3 and TRBJ1-1, is EAGVVQSPRYKIIEKKQPVAFWCNPISGHNTLYWYLQNLGQGPELLIRYENEEAVDDSQLPKDRFSAERLKGVDSTLKIQPAELGDSAVYLCASKRQGYSEAFFGQGTRLTVV.

V usage is TRBV7-9 and J usage is TRBJ2-7; 10 nucleotides agree with TRBD1. The J segment lost 6 bases and the V segment lost 5 bases, leaving 10 bases of the junction unmatched. CDR1 and CDR2 from the germline V gene are SEHNR and FQNEAQ (reference sequence). The CDR3 totals 15 residues. This CDR3 reads CASSPSGQGMIEQYF. The DNA of the CDR3 is TGTGCCAGCAGCCCTTCGGGACAGGGGATGATCGAGCAGTACTTC.

This chain links TRBV30 with TRBJ2-5; perhaps TRBD2 as D (6 bases). The J call may be mistaken, given a closer DNA end match to TRBJ2-7. This CDR3 has 13 amino acids. Germline CDR1 reads GTSNPN; CDR2 reads SVGIG (reference sequence). CDR3 amino acids: CACLDGGLYEQYF. The CDR3 coding sequence is TGTGCCTGTCTCGACGGGGGTCTCTACGAGCAGTACTTC.

This chain links TRBV7-9 with TRBJ2-7; the D gene is possibly TRBD2 (5 bases). V was shortened by 5 bases and J by 5 bases, with 19 bases between the two germline ends. Germline CDR1 is SEHNR and CDR2 is FQNEAQ (reference sequence). This CDR3 region has 15 residues. CDR3 in DNA: TGTGCCAGCAGCCGGGTCTCCGGACTTGCAGACGAGCAGTACTTC. It translates to CASSRVSGLADEQYF.

The V call is TRBV7-8, the J call TRBJ1-1, with 8 bases identical to TRBD1. Trimming cost V 5 bases and J 7 bases; bases outside gene matches: 9. Germline values: CDR1 SGHVS, CDR2 FQNEAQ. This CDR3 is built from 14 residues. The DNA of the CDR3 is TGTGCCAGCAGCGCTAGGGACAGGAGGGATGAAGCTTTCTTT. It specifies CASSARDRRDEAFF.

V and J are TRBV2 and TRBJ1-5; D is unresolved. Germline V gene data show CDR1 as SNHLY and CDR2 as FYNNEI. The CDR3 length is 15 residues. The V gene lost 8 bases and the J gene lost 2 bases, with 16 bases spanning the gap. CDR3 sequence reads: CASEARGWGNQPQHF. CDR3 nucleotides: TGTGCCAGCGAGGCTCGTGGGTGGGGCAATCAGCCCCAGCATTTT.

V usage is TRBV27 and J usage is TRBJ1-4; the match to TRBD1 covers 7 bases. Germline CDR1 and CDR2: MNHEY and SMNVEV (reference sequence). This CDR3 contains 15 residues. With V trimmed by 5 bases and J by 7 bases, 10 bases remained unmatched. Here the CDR3 DNA reads TGTGCCAGCAGTCAAGGGACAGCCAAAACTGAAAAACTGTTTTTT. Protein product: CASSQGTAKTEKLFF.

V and J are TRBV27 and TRBJ2-2; unclear D gene. V was cut by 5 bases and J by 5 bases, with 3 bases left in between. Germline values: CDR1 MNHEY, CDR2 SMNVEV (reference sequence). This CDR3 has 11 residues. CDR3 sequence reads: CASSTTGELFF. CDR3 coding DNA: TGTGCCAGCAGTACAACCGGGGAGCTGTTTTTT.

This chain links TRBV7-8 with TRBJ2-7; TRBD2 matches at 11 bases. The CDR3 has 15 amino acids. Looked up from germline, CDR1 is SGHVS and CDR2 is FQNEAQ. Germline trimming cut 5 bases from V and 7 bases from J; bases unmatched to any gene: 10. The CDR3, as DNA: TGTGCCAGCAGCCCCACCGGGACTAGCGGTGGGGAGCAGTACTTC. This gives the protein CASSPTGTSGGEQYF. The whole variable domain, filled in from reference TRBV7-8 and TRBJ2-7, reads GAGVSQSPRYKVAKRGQDVALRCDPISGHVSLFWYQQALGQGPEFLTYFQNEAQLDKSGLPSDRFFAERPEGSVSTLKIQRTQQEDSAVYLCASSPTGTSGGEQYFGPGTRLTVT.

This sequence joins TRBV5-4 and TRBJ1-2, with D tentatively TRBD1 (6 bases). V was shortened by 0 bases and J by 2 bases, with 8 bases between the two germline ends. This CDR3 spans 14 amino acids. CDR1 and CDR2 (germline): SGHNT, YYREEE (reference sequence). CDR3 sequence reads: CASSLEQGNYGYTF. Here the CDR3 DNA reads TGTGCCAGCAGCTTGGAACAGGGAAACTATGGCTACACCTTC.

CDR3 sequence reads: CASSPDNRGLNTEAFF. The CDR3 DNA reads TGTGCCAGCAGCCCAGACAACAGGGGGCTTAACACTGAAGCTTTCTTT. The rearrangement links TRBV7-6 to TRBJ1-1; 9 nucleotides agree with TRBD1. Per germline, CDR1 SGHVS and CDR2 FNYEAQ. The V gene end was trimmed by 5 bases and the J gene end by 2 bases; junction bases not matched to a gene: 9. The length of the CDR3 is 16 residues.

The J gene is TRBJ1-4, the V gene TRBV9, with D hard to call. Trimming took 5 bases from V and 1 from J, leaving 12 bases between them. The CDR3 loop spans 15 amino acids. Germline loops: CDR1 SGDLS, CDR2 YYNGEE. The CDR3 sequence is CASSREGGTNEKLFF. The CDR3 nucleotides read TGTGCCAGCAGTCGAGAGGGAGGAACTAATGAAAAACTGTTTTTT. The full variable domain, with the rest looked up from reference TRBV9 and TRBJ1-4, is DSGVTQTPKHLITATGQRVTLRCSPRSGDLSVYWYQQSLDQGLQFLIQYYNGEERAKGNILERFSAQQFPDLHSELNLSSLELGDSALYFCASSREGGTNEKLFFGSGTQLSVL.

V is TRBV11-1 and J is TRBJ1-1; D is possibly TRBD1 (6 bases). The CDR3 totals 18 residues. V lost 1 base and J lost 0, with 18 bases in between. Germline V lookup: CDR1 SGHAT, CDR2 FQDESV (reference sequence). CDR3 residues: CASSLDAPDSWMNTEAFF. The CDR3 DNA sequence: TGTGCCAGCAGCTTAGATGCTCCGGACAGTTGGATGAACACTGAAGCTTTCTTT.

V usage is TRBV7-9 and J usage is TRBJ2-7; 7 bases fit TRBD1. Germline CDR1 reads SEHNR; CDR2 reads FQNEAQ (reference sequence). The length of the CDR3 is 15 residues. V lost 5 bases and J lost 3; bases outside the gene matches: 10. The CDR3 sequence is CASSAPGTDFYEQYF. In DNA, the CDR3 is TGTGCCAGCAGCGCCCCCGGGACAGATTTCTACGAGCAGTACTTC.

The DNA of the CDR3 is TGTGCCAGCGAGTCTGGGGGGCCGGGGGGTTACAATGAGCAGTTCTTC. This sequence encodes CASESGGPGGYNEQFF. The rearrangement links TRBV28 to TRBJ2-1; a possible D gene is TRBD2 (7 bases). Germline V gives CDR1 MDHEN, CDR2 SYDVKM. The V end was cut by 8 bases, the J end by 4 bases, with 21 bases between. This CDR3 has 16 amino acids.

This chain links TRBV6-1 with TRBJ1-3; D possibly corresponds to TRBD1 (5 bases). Germline loops: CDR1 MNHNS, CDR2 SASEGT. V was pared by 6 bases and J by 3 bases, with 12 bases between. The length of the CDR3 is 14 residues. The CDR3 spells CASRPWQGGNTIYF. CDR3 bases: TGTGCCAGCAGGCCCTGGCAGGGTGGAAACACCATATATTTT.

This CDR3 is CASSRTGGETQYF. The CDR3 DNA is TGTGCCAGCAGTAGGACAGGGGGGGAGACCCAGTACTTC. The chain joins TRBV6-5 to TRBJ2-5, with 10 bases fitting TRBD1. The V gene end was trimmed by 5 bases and the J gene end by 5 bases; junction bases not matched to a gene: 2. Germline CDR1 is MNHEY and CDR2 is SVGAGI. The CDR3 extends over 13 amino acids.